This entry is about one T cell receptor (beta chain). The CDR3 runs 16 residues. Trimming took off 4 bases at V and 0 bases at J, with 13 bases between the two ends. Germline CDR1 is MNHEY and CDR2 is SVGAGI. The source of the sample is a study of blood T cell repertoires in COVID-19. For the study at large: COVID-19 samples from acute and convalescent phases originated in the United States, Italy and Spain. PBMCs, B-cell-depleted T cells, or T cells provided the cDNA or gDNA that made up the material.

The protocol was immunoSEQ multiplex PCR, while the TCRdb copy is restricted to in-frame clones and leaves out a portion. This sample has over 250,000 clones, with less than 90% found just once. The specimen was peripheral blood. The receptor was isolated from a human donor in a cohort sampled during active COVID-19. V and J are TRBV6-5 and TRBJ1-3; D remains ambiguous. This CDR3 reads CASSFRGSSSGNTIYF. The CDR3 DNA reads TGTGCCAGCAGTTTCCGGGGATCGAGCTCTGGAAACACCATATATTTT.